This T cell receptor beta chain was found in a study of PD-L1 blockade in urothelial cancer. Across the study: Each patient had 0 to 3 earlier chemotherapy regimens.

The germline CDR1 and CDR2 sequences are MNHEY and SVGAGI. The CDR3 is 14 amino acids. The V end was cut by 0 bases, the J end by 4 bases, with 7 bases between. Indicated time point: peripheral blood 6 weeks after treatment start. Assay used: immunoSEQ multiplex PCR; TCRdb lists only in-frame clones, some missing. The sample contains about 36,000 clones, 84% of which appear only once. This TCR derives from a man aged 35 to 55 with urothelial cancer. The sequenced sample was PBMCs, obtained around atezolizumab (anti-PD-L1) treatment. The gene calls are TRBV6-5 and TRBJ1-5; D may be TRBD1 (5 bases). CDR3 in amino acids: CASSYSGGNQPQHF. DNA of the CDR3: TGTGCCAGCAGTTACTCGGGGGGTAATCAGCCCCAGCATTTT.